One T cell receptor (beta chain) is described in this entry. Germline values: CDR1 SGHTA, CDR2 FQGTGA. The V end lost 1 base, the J end lost 6 bases, and 12 bases lay between the germline ends. The CDR3 totals 15 residues. The data stem from a study of blood T cell repertoires in COVID-19. TCRdb keeps only in-frame clones here, not all; method: immunoSEQ multiplex PCR. Here the sample spans approximately 100,000 clones, about three quarters being singletons. The sequenced sample consisted of peripheral blood. This receptor was identified in a man of 80 years or more with COVID-19, enrolled during active disease. The V call is TRBV7-3, the J call TRBJ2-2, with D possibly matching TRBD1 (6 bases). CDR3 sequence reads: CASSLRPGVAGELFF. Written as DNA, the CDR3 is TGTGCCAGCAGCTTAAGGCCAGGGGTGGCCGGGGAGCTGTTTTTT.